This passage covers 31 T cell receptor beta chains from one sample sequenced in a study of blood T cell repertoires in COVID-19. Profiled with immunoSEQ multiplex PCR; TCRdb holds only in-frame clones, not every one. The sample yields about 32,000 clones, around 86% seen once. Specimen: peripheral blood. The receptor set was obtained from a woman aged 80 or over with active or convalescent COVID-19.

The CDR3 loop is CASSLMGGSSSEQFF. The CDR3 DNA sequence: TGTGCCAGCAGCTTAATGGGCGGGAGCAGTAGTGAGCAGTTCTTC. The chain uses TRBV7-3 and TRBJ2-1, with 7 bases that match TRBD2. This CDR3 is 15 amino acids long. CDR1 SGHTA and CDR2 FQGTGA come from the germline V gene. V was clipped by 1 base and J by 9 bases; unmatched bases: 9.

The V gene is TRBV10-3, the J gene TRBJ1-2, with D hard to call. Trimming pared 1 base from V and 4 bases from J, leaving 7 bases between. In germline, CDR1 is ENHRY, CDR2 SYGVKD. The CDR3 extends over 13 amino acids. The CDR3 reads CAISEYSVYGYTF. Written as DNA, the CDR3 is TGTGCCATCAGTGAGTACTCGGTCTATGGCTACACCTTC.

The rearrangement joins TRBV9 to TRBJ2-1, with 9 bases aligning to TRBD2. J was trimmed by 0 bases and V by 6 bases; bases with no gene match: 10. Germline V lookup: CDR1 SGDLS, CDR2 YYNGEE. The CDR3 spans 17 residues. The DNA of the CDR3 is TGTGCCAGCACCAGTGGGGCGGGAGGGCCCTCCTACAATGAGCAGTTCTTC. Amino acid sequence: CASTSGAGGPSYNEQFF.

The rearrangement links TRBV5-1 to TRBJ2-5, with 9 nucleotides matching TRBD2. V gave up 0 bases and J gave up 5 bases; unmatched junction bases: 8. The CDR3 length is 16 residues. The germline V gene encodes CDR1 SGHRS and CDR2 YFSETQ. CDR3 coding DNA: TGCGCCAGCAGCTTGGAGGGTAGCGGGAGCGGGGAGACCCAGTACTTC. Translation: CASSLEGSGSGETQYF. The variable domain in full, with the rest retrieved from reference TRBV5-1 and TRBJ2-5, is KAGVTQTPRYLIKTRGQQVTLSCSPISGHRSVSWYQQTPGQGLQFLFEYFSETQRNKGNFPGRFSGRQFSNSRSEMNVSTLELGDSALYLCASSLEGSGSGETQYFGPGTRLLVL.

The chain couples TRBV9 to TRBJ1-6, with TRBD1 as a possible D gene (5 bases). CDR1 SGDLS and CDR2 YYNGEE come from the germline V gene. The CDR3 has 15 residues. Trimming removed 0 bases at V and 8 bases at J, with 12 bases between. In DNA form, the CDR3 reads TGTGCCAGCAGCGTAGCAGGGTTCTTGGATTCACCCCTCCACTTT. Its translation: CASSVAGFLDSPLHF.

There are a few counts of this clone. This chain links TRBV19 with TRBJ1-1; D not resolved. Germline assignment: CDR1 LNHDA and CDR2 SQIVND (reference sequence). V lost 5 bases and J lost 8, with 12 bases in between. The CDR3 contains 12 residues. The CDR3 sequence is CASSYPTTEAFF. The CDR3 coding sequence is TGTGCCAGTAGTTACCCCACAACAGAAGCTTTCTTT.

This clone was seen a few times. The V and J genes are TRBV7-9 and TRBJ2-7; 9 nucleotides match TRBD1. This CDR3 contains 16 residues. J lost 2 bases, V lost 0 bases, and 5 bases had no gene match. The V gene's germline CDR1 is SEHNR and CDR2 FQNEAQ (reference sequence). Here the CDR3 reads CASSLARGQGTYEQYF. CDR3 sequence (DNA): TGTGCCAGCAGCTTAGCCCGGGGACAGGGTACCTACGAGCAGTACTTC. Full variable domain (outside the CDR3, taken from reference TRBV7-9 and TRBJ2-7): DTGVSQNPRHKITKRGQNVTFRCDPISEHNRLYWYRQTLGQGPEFLTYFQNEAQLEKSRLLSDRFSAERPKGSFSTLEIQRTEQGDSAMYLCASSLARGQGTYEQYFGPGTRLTVT.

The table lists this clone with a few counts. The chain joins TRBV5-4 to TRBJ1-4, with D possibly TRBD1 on 6 matching bases. The germline V gene has CDR1 SGHNT and CDR2 YYREEE (reference sequence). The CDR3 consists of 15 residues. Deletions cut 3 bases from V and 3 bases from J, with 12 bases between. CDR3 nucleotide sequence: TGTGCCAGCAGCTCCCAGACAGGATCTAATGAAAAACTGTTTTTT. Amino acid sequence: CASSSQTGSNEKLFF.

A single count supports this clone. The chain is built from TRBV6-5 and TRBJ1-1; 8 bases map to TRBD1. The junction had 7 bases not matched to a gene; V was cut back by 6 bases and J by 4 bases. The CDR3 totals 14 residues. From germline, CDR1 is MNHEY and CDR2 SVGAGI. CDR3 loop: CASRAGGFGTEAFF. The CDR3 DNA reads as TGTGCCAGCAGGGCAGGGGGCTTCGGCACTGAAGCTTTCTTT.

The V gene is TRBV7-2, the J gene TRBJ2-1, with a tentative D call TRBD1 (8 bases). The CDR3 has 14 amino acids. With 4 bases removed from V and 8 bases from J, the gap between germline ends came to 15 bases. Germline values: CDR1 SGHTA, CDR2 FQGNSA. The CDR3 is CASSSTQGGYEQFF. CDR3 nucleotide sequence: TGTGCCAGCAGCTCAACACAGGGGGGGTATGAGCAGTTCTTC. The full variable domain, with the rest looked up from reference TRBV7-2 and TRBJ2-1, is GAGVSQSPSNKVTEKGKDVELRCDPISGHTALYWYRQSLGQGLEFLIYFQGNSAPDKSGLPSDRFSAERTGGSVSTLTIQRTQQEDSAVYLCASSSTQGGYEQFFGPGTRLTVL.

The chain links TRBV7-2 to TRBJ2-7; 11 bases match TRBD2. J was trimmed by 7 bases and V by 1 base; bases with no gene match: 12. This CDR3 has 17 amino acids. The V gene's germline CDR1 is SGHTA and CDR2 FQGNSA. CDR3 sequence reads: CASSLEHRSGRAGEQYF. The CDR3 DNA reads TGTGCCAGCAGCTTAGAACATCGTAGCGGGAGGGCCGGAGAGCAGTACTTC.

CDR3: CASSHTDMNTEAFF. CDR3 coding DNA: TGTGCCAGCAGCCACACAGACATGAACACTGAAGCTTTCTTT. The rearrangement joins TRBV11-2 to TRBJ1-1; D is ambiguous. This CDR3 has 14 amino acids. Germline V gene sequence: CDR1 SGHAT, CDR2 FQNNGV. With 5 bases removed from V and 0 bases from J, the gap between germline ends came to 10 bases.

The genes are TRBV2 and TRBJ1-2; 8 bases line up with TRBD1. Germline V gives CDR1 SNHLY, CDR2 FYNNEI. The CDR3 has 12 residues. The V and J ends lost 6 bases and 7 bases, in that order; junction bases with no gene match: 4. The DNA of the CDR3 is TGTGCCAGCAGGGACAGGGCGGGTGGCTACACCTTC. This gives the protein CASRDRAGGYTF.

In DNA, the CDR3 is TGTGCCAGCAGCCAAGATCTAGCGAACTCCTACAATGAGCAGTTCTTC. Protein product: CASSQDLANSYNEQFF. The chain links TRBV14 to TRBJ2-1; perhaps TRBD2 as D (6 bases). Germline loops: CDR1 SGHDN, CDR2 FVKESK. Trimming pared 0 bases from V and 0 bases from J, leaving 9 bases between. This CDR3 has 16 amino acids.

This clone was seen more than once but under ten times. The chain joins TRBV6-1 to TRBJ2-3, with D possibly being TRBD2 (7 bases). The V and J ends lost 0 bases and 7 bases respectively, with 17 bases between them. The CDR3 length is 16 residues. Germline V gene sequence: CDR1 MNHNS, CDR2 SASEGT. This CDR3 is CASSEAETGGKNTQYF. CDR3 nucleotide sequence: TGTGCCAGCAGTGAAGCGGAAACGGGGGGCAAAAATACGCAGTATTTT.

The genes are TRBV19 and TRBJ2-2, with D hard to call. The CDR3 consists of 13 residues. V was pared by 6 bases and J by 5 bases, with 10 bases between. Germline V gene sequence: CDR1 LNHDA, CDR2 SQIVND (reference sequence). CDR3 loop: CASRVLETGELFF. The CDR3 DNA follows: TGTGCCAGTAGGGTACTTGAAACCGGGGAGCTGTTTTTT.

The V call is TRBV5-6, the J call TRBJ1-5; possible D gene TRBD1, 5 bases. There are 15 residues in the CDR3. Between the trimmed V and J ends, which lost 2 bases and 2 bases, there was a span of 11 bases. Germline lookup yields CDR1 SGHDT and CDR2 YYEEEE. CDR3 DNA sequence: TGTGCCAGCAGCTTAAAACAGGTTGGCAATCAGCCCCAGCATTTT. Its protein product is CASSLKQVGNQPQHF. The full variable domain, completed using reference TRBV5-6 and TRBJ1-5, is DAGVTQSPTHLIKTRGQQVTLRCSPKSGHDTVSWYQQALGQGPQFIFQYYEEEERQRGNFPDRFSGHQFPNYSSELNVNALLLGDSALYLCASSLKQVGNQPQHFGDGTRLSIL.

The chain joins TRBV7-9 to TRBJ1-1, with D unresolved. CDR1 and CDR2 (germline): SEHNR, FQNEAQ (reference sequence). V was clipped by 6 bases and J by 0 bases, with 8 bases between them. The CDR3 has 13 residues. DNA of the CDR3: TGTGCCAGCAGTTCCACAGTGAACACTGAAGCTTTCTTT. Amino acids: CASSSTVNTEAFF.

The chain joins TRBV19 to TRBJ1-2; TRBD1 might be the D (5 bases). The CDR3 extends over 16 amino acids. Trimming stripped 5 bases from V and 4 bases from J, with 20 bases between. Germline V lookup: CDR1 LNHDA, CDR2 SQIVND (reference sequence). CDR3 sequence (DNA): TGTGCCAGTAGTCCAGGGAACGCTGGGGTTGCCTATGGCTACACCTTC. This encodes CASSPGNAGVAYGYTF.

This clone appeared a single time. This CDR3 reads CASRIRDLNVGESYTF. DNA of the CDR3: TGTGCCAGCAGAATACGTGATCTCAATGTTGGGGAGAGCTACACCTTC. The J gene is TRBJ1-2, the V gene TRBV28; no firm D call. V shed 6 bases and J shed 9 bases, with 26 bases lying between them. Germline V CDR1 and CDR2: MDHEN, SYDVKM. This CDR3 comprises 16 residues.

V is TRBV19 and J is TRBJ1-6; D gene ambiguous. The germline V gene has CDR1 LNHDA and CDR2 SQIVND (reference sequence). V lost 5 bases, J lost 7 bases, and 15 bases lay in between. The CDR3 is 15 amino acids. The CDR3 is CASSAALEGNSPLHF. Written as DNA, the CDR3 is TGTGCCAGTAGTGCGGCCCTGGAGGGAAATTCACCCCTCCACTTT.

This chain links TRBV2 with TRBJ2-5; 8 bases map to TRBD2. This CDR3 has 15 amino acids. Germline CDR1 SNHLY, CDR2 FYNNEI. V trimming: 7 bases; J trimming: 7 bases; junction bases outside the gene matches: 14. CDR3 residues: CASTPTSGGGGTQYF. For the CDR3, the DNA is TGTGCCAGCACCCCCACCAGCGGGGGAGGAGGGACCCAGTACTTC.

The chain uses TRBV24-1 and TRBJ2-1, with 15 bases matching TRBD2. The CDR3 sequence is 20 residues long. Trimming took 4 bases from V and 0 from J; bases not matched to a gene: 9. Germline V CDR1 and CDR2: KGHDR, SFDVKD. CDR3 nucleotides: TGTGCCACCAGTGACACAGGGACTAGCGGGAGGCCCCGCTCCTACAATGAGCAGTTCTTC. It encodes CATSDTGTSGRPRSYNEQFF.

The CDR3, as DNA: TGTGCCTGGAGTGTAGGGGATTATTCACCCCTCCACTTT. Encoded protein: CAWSVGDYSPLHF. V gene TRBV30 combines with J gene TRBJ1-6, with a tentative D call TRBD1 (5 bases). Germline loops: CDR1 GTSNPN, CDR2 SVGIG (reference sequence). The CDR3 totals 13 residues. V shed 0 bases and J shed 8 bases, with 8 bases lying between them.

The rearrangement uses TRBV5-4 and TRBJ1-2; 10 bases are shared with TRBD1. CDR1 is SGHNT and CDR2 is YYREEE in the germline V gene (reference sequence). V lost 4 bases and J lost 6; bases outside the gene matches: 9. The CDR3 is 15 amino acids. DNA of the CDR3: TGTGCCAGCAGCCCCCGACAGGGGGCTTACGATGGCTACACCTTC. Translated, it gives CASSPRQGAYDGYTF.

The rearrangement uses TRBV5-1 and TRBJ2-3; 7 nucleotides line up with TRBD2. Germline lookup yields CDR1 SGHRS and CDR2 YFSETQ. CDR3 length equals 15 residues. J lost 3 bases, V lost 0 bases, and 4 bases had no gene match. The CDR3 protein is CASSLDGSGTDTQYF. CDR3 DNA: TGCGCCAGCAGCTTGGATGGTAGCGGGACAGATACGCAGTATTTT.

The gene calls are TRBV29-1 and TRBJ1-5, with D hard to call. This CDR3 has 13 amino acids. Germline CDR1 SQVTM, CDR2 ANQGSEA. V was cut by 5 bases and J by 0 bases, with 8 bases left in between. For the CDR3, the DNA is TGCAGCGTTCGGGAAAATAGCAATCAGCCCCAGCATTTT. It translates to CSVRENSNQPQHF.

The genes are TRBV28 and TRBJ2-7; no firm D call. Germline V gives CDR1 MDHEN, CDR2 SYDVKM. The CDR3 is made up of 12 amino acids. The V gene lost 4 bases and the J gene lost 3 bases, with 7 bases spanning the gap. The CDR3 loop reads CASSSANYEQYF. CDR3 nucleotides: TGTGCCAGCAGTTCCGCTAACTACGAGCAGTACTTC.

V usage is TRBV20-1 and J usage is TRBJ2-3, with unresolved D. The CDR3 has 11 residues. Germline V gives CDR1 DFQATT, CDR2 SNEGSKA (reference sequence). V shed 3 bases and J shed 4 bases, with 5 bases lying between them. The CDR3 DNA reads TGCAGTGCTAGGTCAGCAGATACGCAGTATTTT. This codes for CSARSADTQYF.

This chain uses TRBV18 with TRBJ2-1; TRBD2 is a possible D gene (7 bases). The CDR3 contains 16 residues. V gave up 0 bases and J gave up 6 bases, with 15 bases separating them. Germline V gene sequence: CDR1 KGHSH, CDR2 LQKENI. This chain's CDR3 is CASSPPLTSRGNEQFF. Written as DNA, the CDR3 is TGTGCCAGCTCACCACCGTTGACTAGCAGGGGCAATGAGCAGTTCTTC. Complete variable domain (other parts from reference TRBV18 and TRBJ2-1): NAGVMQNPRHLVRRRGQEARLRCSPMKGHSHVYWYRQLPEEGLKFMVYLQKENIIDESGMPKERFSAEFPKEGPSILRIQQVVRGDSAAYFCASSPPLTSRGNEQFFGPGTRLTVL.

The chain links TRBV3-1 (or the pseudogene TRBV3-2) to TRBJ2-2; 9 bases are a match to TRBD2. V lost 5 bases to trimming and J lost 1 base; unmatched junction nucleotides: 5. CDR1 and CDR2 from the germline V gene are LGHDT and YNNKEL (reference sequence). The CDR3 spans 16 residues. The CDR3 DNA reads as TGTGCCAGCAGCAAGGGTAGCGGGGGGAACACCGGGGAGCTGTTTTTT. Its translation: CASSKGSGGNTGELFF.